This T cell receptor beta chain was captured by sequencing in a study of blood T cell repertoires in COVID-19. Study information: PBMCs, B-cell-depleted T cells, or T cells provided the cDNA or gDNA that made up the material.

Per the authors' pipeline: Amplification of reference gene primers provided the estimated nucleated cell counts. Measured with immunoSEQ multiplex PCR; TCRdb has only the in-frame clones, and not every one. D and trimming were read from the DNA, whereas the V and J calls and clone size are those reported in that table. This repertoire shows 90,000 to 150,000 clones, 86% found once; its top ten account for 6% to 9.5%. The V and J ends lost 5 bases and 0 bases respectively, with 11 bases between them. Germline V lookup: CDR1 SNHLY, CDR2 FYNNEI. The CDR3 is made up of 15 amino acids. What was sequenced was peripheral blood. The rearrangement joins TRBV2 to TRBJ2-1; the D gene is possibly TRBD2 (6 bases). The TCR was taken from a man in his sixties or seventies who had recovered from COVID-19. CDR3 loop: CASSQGTPSYNEQFF. CDR3 bases: TGTGCCAGCAGTCAAGGGACTCCCTCCTACAATGAGCAGTTCTTC.